The 13 T cell receptor beta chains below were found in one sample sequenced in a study of early T cells in non-severe SARS-CoV-2 infection. TCRdb passed the 5' RACE reads through MiXCR, listing each CDR3 protein once. The sample records about 30,000 distinct CDR3 sequences, about 3.8% being singletons. The sequencing input was whole blood. These receptors all come from an adult who was a healthcare worker with PCR-confirmed SARS-CoV-2 infection or an uninfected control (not recorded which).

The chain is built from TRBV13 and TRBJ2-5; tentative D call: TRBD2 (6 bases). V lost 5 bases to trimming and J lost 1 base, with 14 bases between them. The CDR3 extends over 15 amino acids. The germline V gene encodes CDR1 PRHDT and CDR2 FYEKMQ (reference sequence). In DNA, the CDR3 is TGTGCCAGCAGCGAACGGGACTTATTCCAAGAGACCCAGTACTTC. Translation: CASSERDLFQETQYF.

This clonotype was counted at least ten times. This chain uses TRBV12-3 or TRBV12-4 with TRBJ1-3, with D possibly TRBD1 on 6 matching bases. The CDR3 covers 14 residues. The ends were cut back, 7 bases at V and 4 bases at J, with 14 bases in the middle. The CDR3 DNA sequence: TGTGCCAGCATCAAGGGGGGCTTAGGAAACACCATATATTTT. Translated, it gives CASIKGGLGNTIYF.

This clonotype occurred many times. This chain connects TRBV20-1 to TRBJ2-3; 8 bases map to TRBD2. J gave up 0 bases and V 8 bases, and 13 bases lay outside the gene matches. This CDR3 has 16 amino acids. The germline V gene has CDR1 DFQATT and CDR2 SNEGSKA (reference sequence). The CDR3 nucleotides are TGCAGTTCCCCGAGGGGCGGGAGGACTAGCACAGATACGCAGTATTTT. Amino acid sequence: CSSPRGGRTSTDTQYF.

The table lists this clonotype with many counts. DNA for the CDR3: TGTGCCACCACGGCACTAGCGGGAGTAGGCGAGCAGTACTTC. This translates into CATTALAGVGEQYF. The gene calls are TRBV6-1 and TRBJ2-7, with 11 bases identical to TRBD2. This CDR3 contains 14 residues. Germline V gives CDR1 MNHNS, CDR2 SASEGT. V shed 10 bases and J 6 bases; nucleotides not matched to a gene: 11.

This clonotype was recorded many times. The V gene is TRBV19, the J gene TRBJ2-1; 10 positions match TRBD2. The germline CDR1 and CDR2 sequences are LNHDA and SQIVND (reference sequence). The CDR3 runs 14 residues. The CDR3 here is CTEPPAGGRNEQFF. In DNA form, the CDR3 reads TGTACCGAACCCCCAGCGGGGGGGCGGAATGAGCAGTTCTTC.

The rearrangement uses TRBV11-2 and TRBJ2-5, with 10 bases matching TRBD2. CDR3 length: 17 residues. In germline, CDR1 is SGHAT, CDR2 FQNNGV. V gave up 5 bases and J gave up 5 bases; unmatched junction bases: 14. The CDR3 loop reads CASSPRGAGGLLETQYF. In nucleotides, the CDR3 is TGTGCCAGCAGCCCCCGGGGAGCGGGAGGGCTTTTGGAGACCCAGTACTTC.

The chain carries TRBV4-3 and TRBJ2-1; 11 bases are a match to TRBD2. The germline gives CDR1 LGHNA, CDR2 YSLEER. This CDR3 has 17 residues. With 0 bases clipped from V and 4 bases from J, the junction kept 5 bases outside the gene matches. CDR3 loop: CASSQDTSGGRYNEQFF. In DNA, the CDR3 is TGCGCCAGCAGCCAAGATACTAGCGGGGGAAGGTACAATGAGCAGTTCTTC.

This clonotype was found many times. CDR3 region: CASSSQSKTEAFF. CDR3 nucleotides: TGTGCCAGCAGTTCCCAGTCTAAGACTGAAGCTTTCTTT. The rearrangement joins TRBV12-3 or TRBV12-4 to TRBJ1-1; D not certain. This CDR3 has 13 residues. V was pared by 4 bases and J by 5 bases, with 11 bases between.

The table lists this clonotype with many counts. The rearrangement links TRBV20-1 to TRBJ2-7; D ambiguous. CDR1 and CDR2 (germline): DFQATT, SNEGSKA (reference sequence). Trimming took off 0 bases at V and 4 bases at J, with 7 bases between the two ends. The CDR3 spans 12 residues. In DNA, the CDR3 is TGCAGTGCTAGAGATCGCCGATACGAGCAGTACTTC. Protein product: CSARDRRYEQYF.

This clonotype was seen repeatedly, ten times or more. The chain combines TRBV7-9 with TRBJ2-5; D is uncertain. The germline V and J ends were trimmed by 5 bases and 2 bases, with 15 bases remaining between them. This CDR3 comprises 15 residues. Germline lookup yields CDR1 SEHNR and CDR2 FQNEAQ (reference sequence). The CDR3, as DNA: TGTGCCAGCAGCAGCGACTTGTCAATGCAAGAGACCCAGTACTTC. This encodes CASSSDLSMQETQYF.

This clonotype occurred many times. The chain combines TRBV25-1 with TRBJ2-7; the D gene is possibly TRBD2 (6 bases). Germline lookup yields CDR1 MGHDK and CDR2 SYGVNS. This CDR3 has 14 amino acids. The V gene lost 8 bases and the J gene lost 5 bases, with 19 bases spanning the gap. The CDR3 bases are TGTGCCAGCGGATCGACTAGACCGCCCCACGAGCAGTACTTC. Translated: CASGSTRPPHEQYF.

This clonotype was found many times. This rearrangement joins TRBV5-6 to TRBJ2-7; a possible D gene is TRBD2 (6 bases). This CDR3 contains 14 residues. Trimming shortened V by 0 bases and J by 5 bases, and 12 bases separated the two germline ends. CDR1 SGHDT and CDR2 YYEEEE come from the germline V gene. The CDR3 protein is CASSLVGGTNEQYF. The CDR3 bases are TGTGCCAGCAGCTTGGTCGGGGGAACCAACGAGCAGTACTTC.

This clonotype was recorded at least ten times. The CDR3 nucleotides are TGTGCCAGCAGTGTAAGGCTATGGGAAAAACTGTTTTTT. It yields the protein CASSVRLWEKLFF. J is TRBJ1-4 and V is TRBV25-1; D ambiguous. V lost 4 bases to trimming and J lost 8 bases, with 11 bases between them. This CDR3 is 13 amino acids long. Germline lookup yields CDR1 MGHDK and CDR2 SYGVNS.